This TCR beta chain was captured in a study of shared clonotypes between healthy human individuals. Study outcomes and limitations: Donors were few, which limited the genetic and exposure-history diversity represented. Larger richness was generally estimated for naive than memory subsets.

This clone appeared a single time. Its antigen is still unknown. V dropped 4 bases and J dropped 3 bases, with 9 bases sitting between them. The germline CDR1 and CDR2 sequences are SGHTA and FQGTGA. This CDR3 region has 13 residues. Methods used by the authors: Sequence data from immunoSEQ were junction-only and lacked quality scores; consequently, filtering differed. Generated by immunoSEQ multiplex PCR, the TCRdb table keeps only in-frame clones and is missing some. The V and J calls and clone size were taken over from that table, and D and trimming were inferred from the DNA. The top ten clones hold around 0.38% of a sample with about 2.5 million clones, around 92% of them seen once.

This clonotype originated in a man younger than 35 in good health. Some clones in this sample may be carry-over from other donors' samples. The chain is built from TRBV7-3 and TRBJ2-5; D gene unclear. Material for sequencing was naive CD4+ T cells from PBMCs. As for subset: CD45RA+ positively selected. CDR3 sequence (DNA): TGTGCCAGCAGCTCTAGAAACGAAGAGACCCAGTACTTC. Translating it yields CASSSRNEETQYF.